This record concerns one T cell receptor beta chain sequence. The study ran its PCR with 60 Vbeta and 13 Jbeta primers. Clones were sequenced by immunoSEQ multiplex PCR, and TCRdb holds only the in-frame ones, with some missing. The sample includes around 110,000 clones, less than 80% of them seen just once. This specimen comes from a study of cytomegalovirus exposure and HLA in healthy donors. This CDR3 region has 14 residues. Per the germline V gene, CDR1 is MNHEY and CDR2 is SMNVEV (reference sequence). V was clipped by 5 bases and J by 7 bases, with 15 bases between them. Sequenced material: PBMCs. The TCR comes from a woman aged 40 to 49 in good health and CMV-seropositive. The chain employs TRBV27 and TRBJ2-1; D possibly corresponds to TRBD2 (6 bases). In DNA, the CDR3 is TGTGCCAGCAGTCGTCGGGATGGGGGGAATGAGCAGTTCTTC. It yields the protein CASSRRDGGNEQFF.